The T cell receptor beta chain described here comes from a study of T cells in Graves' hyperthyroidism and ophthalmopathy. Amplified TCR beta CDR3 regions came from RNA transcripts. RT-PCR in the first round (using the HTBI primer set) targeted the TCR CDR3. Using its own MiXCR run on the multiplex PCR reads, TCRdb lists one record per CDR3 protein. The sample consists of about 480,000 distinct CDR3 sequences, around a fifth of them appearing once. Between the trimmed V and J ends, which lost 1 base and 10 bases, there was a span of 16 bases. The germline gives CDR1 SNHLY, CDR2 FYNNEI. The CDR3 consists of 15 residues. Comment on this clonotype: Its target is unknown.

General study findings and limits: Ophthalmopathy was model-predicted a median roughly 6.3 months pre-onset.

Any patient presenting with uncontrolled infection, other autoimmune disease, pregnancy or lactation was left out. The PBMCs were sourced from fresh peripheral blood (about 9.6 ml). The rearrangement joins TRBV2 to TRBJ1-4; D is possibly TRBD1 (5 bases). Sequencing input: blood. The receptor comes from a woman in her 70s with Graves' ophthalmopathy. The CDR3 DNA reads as TGTGCCAGCAGTGAAGTCAGGGCAGGGTGGGGAAAACTGTTTTTT. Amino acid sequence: CASSEVRAGWGKLFF.